This T cell receptor (beta chain) originates from a study of blood T cells in healthy people across ages. Study findings and constraints: Estimates of total diversity, which came from one million sequenced T cells, were considered to be underestimates.

Germline values: CDR1 MNHNY, CDR2 SVGAGI (reference sequence). This CDR3 spans 14 amino acids. This clonotype was seen more than once but under ten times. Its specificity is not known. Combining a sample-barcoded 5' primer with a J-beta primer mix, a second PCR ran for roughly 7 to 12 cycles. A tag from a template-switch adaptor with 12 random nucleotides marked each cDNA molecule. TCRdb itself ran the 5' RACE reads through MiXCR, one entry per CDR3 protein. Among some 780,000 distinct CDR3 sequences listed, about 56% were seen once. Each sample provided at least 6 micrograms of extracted total RNA. Sequenced: blood. This chain joins TRBV6-6 and TRBJ2-5; D might be TRBD1 (6 bases). The J call may be mistaken, given a closer DNA end match to TRBJ2-7. The origin of this receptor is a man between 40 and 49 years old in good health. The CDR3 DNA reads as TGTGCCAGCAGGGGGTTCAGGGGAGAATACGAGCAGTACTTC. The encoded protein is CASRGFRGEYEQYF.